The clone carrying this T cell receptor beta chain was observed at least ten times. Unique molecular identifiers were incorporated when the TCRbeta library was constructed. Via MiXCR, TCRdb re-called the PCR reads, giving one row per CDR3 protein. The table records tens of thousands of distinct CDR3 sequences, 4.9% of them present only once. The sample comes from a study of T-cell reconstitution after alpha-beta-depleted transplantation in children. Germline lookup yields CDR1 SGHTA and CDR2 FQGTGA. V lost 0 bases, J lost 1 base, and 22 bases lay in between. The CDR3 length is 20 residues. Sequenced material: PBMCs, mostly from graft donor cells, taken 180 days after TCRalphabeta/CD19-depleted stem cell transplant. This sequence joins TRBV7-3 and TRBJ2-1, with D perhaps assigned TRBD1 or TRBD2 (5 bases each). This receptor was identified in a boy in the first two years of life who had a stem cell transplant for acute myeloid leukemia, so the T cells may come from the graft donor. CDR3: CASSLTGVWSAIESYNEQFF. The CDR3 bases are TGTGCCAGCAGCTTAACGGGGGTCTGGTCTGCCATTGAGTCCTACAATGAGCAGTTCTTC.